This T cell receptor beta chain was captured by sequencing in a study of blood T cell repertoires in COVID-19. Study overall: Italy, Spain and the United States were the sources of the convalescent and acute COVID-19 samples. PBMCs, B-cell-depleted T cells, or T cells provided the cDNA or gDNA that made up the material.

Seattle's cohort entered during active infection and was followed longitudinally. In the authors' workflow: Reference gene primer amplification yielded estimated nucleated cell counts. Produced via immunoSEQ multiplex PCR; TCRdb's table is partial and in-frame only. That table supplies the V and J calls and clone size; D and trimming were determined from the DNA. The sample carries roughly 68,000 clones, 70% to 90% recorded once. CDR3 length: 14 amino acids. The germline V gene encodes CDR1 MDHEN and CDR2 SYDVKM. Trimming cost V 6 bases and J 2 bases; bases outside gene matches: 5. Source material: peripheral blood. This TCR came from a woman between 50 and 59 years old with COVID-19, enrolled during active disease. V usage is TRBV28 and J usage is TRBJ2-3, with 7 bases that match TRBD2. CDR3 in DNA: TGTGCCAGCAGACCGGGACTACTCACAGATACGCAGTATTTT. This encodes CASRPGLLTDTQYF.